The 11 T cell receptor beta chains below come from one sample, sequenced in a study of blood T cell repertoires in COVID-19. The data were produced by immunoSEQ multiplex PCR, yet TCRdb's version contains in-frame clones alone and is incomplete. Seen here are more than 250,000 clones, around 87% observed once, and the top ten hold less than 6%. Material for sequencing was PBMCs or T cells enriched from blood (not recorded which). These receptors were taken from a woman aged 30 to 39 who had recovered from COVID-19.

The gene calls are TRBV6-5 and TRBJ1-5; a possible D gene is TRBD1 (6 bases). This CDR3 spans 14 amino acids. Germline values: CDR1 MNHEY, CDR2 SVGAGI. V lost 5 bases to trimming and J lost 2 bases, with 10 bases between them. This chain's CDR3 is CASSTRTGNQPQHF. In nucleotides, the CDR3 is TGTGCCAGCAGTACTCGGACAGGCAATCAGCCCCAGCATTTT.

This clone was picked up many times. The chain combines TRBV3-1 (or the pseudogene TRBV3-2) with TRBJ2-2; D perhaps matches TRBD1 (5 bases). The CDR3 runs to 16 residues. Germline loops: CDR1 LGHDT, CDR2 YNNKEL (reference sequence). Trimming cost V 0 bases and J 5 bases, with 13 bases left between them. This chain's CDR3 is CASSQDRRANTGELFF. The CDR3 nucleotides are TGTGCCAGCAGCCAAGATCGCAGGGCTAATACCGGGGAGCTGTTTTTT.

The chain combines TRBV19 with TRBJ2-7; TRBD2 matches 12 bases. Trimming removed 5 bases from V and 4 bases from J; junction bases left unmatched: 6. This CDR3 is built from 15 residues. CDR1 is LNHDA and CDR2 is SQIVND in the germline V gene (reference sequence). The CDR3: CASSLAGGPDYEQYF. The DNA of the CDR3 is TGTGCCAGTAGTCTAGCGGGGGGGCCGGATTACGAGCAGTACTTC.

V gene TRBV3-1 (or the pseudogene TRBV3-2) combines with J gene TRBJ2-3, with 8 bases that match TRBD2. This CDR3 is 15 amino acids long. CDR1 is LGHDT, CDR2 YNNKEL, per germline (reference sequence). Losses at the gene ends were 4 bases for V and 1 base for J; bases not matched to a gene: 4. The CDR3 DNA is TGTGCCAGCAGCCTGGGAGCGGGGGGCACAGATACGCAGTATTTT. Encoded protein: CASSLGAGGTDTQYF.

The genes are TRBV9 and TRBJ2-1, with D hard to call. There are 13 residues in the CDR3. CDR1 is SGDLS, CDR2 YYNGEE, per germline. V lost 0 bases, J lost 8 bases, and 9 bases lay in between. The CDR3, as DNA: TGTGCCAGCAGCGTAGCCGGTCTGGATGAGCAGTTCTTC. Translating gives CASSVAGLDEQFF.

V gene TRBV4-1 combines with J gene TRBJ2-2, with D possibly matching TRBD2 (6 bases). V shed 2 bases and J shed 6 bases, with 19 bases lying between them. The CDR3 is 17 amino acids. Germline CDR1 MGHRA, CDR2 YSYEKL. The CDR3 spells CASSQYAPGGGAGELFF. The CDR3 DNA sequence: TGCGCCAGCAGCCAATATGCCCCCGGGGGAGGTGCCGGGGAGCTGTTTTTT.

The V and J genes are TRBV5-6 and TRBJ1-6; TRBD1 is a possible D gene (6 bases). Germline assignment: CDR1 SGHDT and CDR2 YYEEEE. Trimming shortened V by 1 base and J by 5 bases, and 22 bases separated the two germline ends. This CDR3 has 19 amino acids. Written as DNA, the CDR3 is TGTGCCAGCAGCTTGAGGGGGGGAACCTATCGAAGCGATAATTCACCCCTCCACTTT. Amino acid sequence: CASSLRGGTYRSDNSPLHF.

CDR3 DNA: TGTGCCAGCAGCCCGACAGGGGGTAACACTGAAGCTTTCTTT. Translated: CASSPTGGNTEAFF. The genes are TRBV4-2 and TRBJ1-1; 9 nucleotides match TRBD1. Germline V gene data show CDR1 as LGHNA and CDR2 as YNFKEQ. This CDR3 has 14 amino acids. V lost 4 bases to trimming and J lost 2 bases; unmatched junction nucleotides: 2.

The chain combines TRBV6-2 or TRBV6-3 with TRBJ2-7; 13 bases are a match to TRBD2. The CDR3 length is 15 residues. Germline loops: CDR1 MNHEY, CDR2 SVGEGT. Trimming took 5 bases from V and 8 from J; bases not matched to a gene: 9. The CDR3 DNA reads TGTGCCAGCAGTCCGCCGGGACTAGCGGGGCATAAGCAGTACTTC. It translates to CASSPPGLAGHKQYF.

The rearrangement links TRBV6-5 to TRBJ1-6, with TRBD1 matching 8 bases. The germline gives CDR1 MNHEY, CDR2 SVGAGI. This CDR3 has 16 residues. J lost 6 bases, V lost 2 bases, and 6 bases had no gene match. The CDR3 DNA is TGTGCCAGCAGTTACCGACAGGGGAGCGGTAATTCACCCCTCCACTTT. This codes for CASSYRQGSGNSPLHF.

This clone was detected a few times. The V call is TRBV18, the J call TRBJ1-1, with TRBD1 as a possible D gene (6 bases). The CDR3 is 16 amino acids. V was trimmed by 6 bases and J by 0 bases, leaving 17 bases between them. CDR1 KGHSH and CDR2 LQKENI come from the germline V gene. The CDR3 DNA reads as TGTGCCAGCTCCCCCAGGGGAGCGGGGATGAACACTGAAGCTTTCTTT. Translated: CASSPRGAGMNTEAFF.